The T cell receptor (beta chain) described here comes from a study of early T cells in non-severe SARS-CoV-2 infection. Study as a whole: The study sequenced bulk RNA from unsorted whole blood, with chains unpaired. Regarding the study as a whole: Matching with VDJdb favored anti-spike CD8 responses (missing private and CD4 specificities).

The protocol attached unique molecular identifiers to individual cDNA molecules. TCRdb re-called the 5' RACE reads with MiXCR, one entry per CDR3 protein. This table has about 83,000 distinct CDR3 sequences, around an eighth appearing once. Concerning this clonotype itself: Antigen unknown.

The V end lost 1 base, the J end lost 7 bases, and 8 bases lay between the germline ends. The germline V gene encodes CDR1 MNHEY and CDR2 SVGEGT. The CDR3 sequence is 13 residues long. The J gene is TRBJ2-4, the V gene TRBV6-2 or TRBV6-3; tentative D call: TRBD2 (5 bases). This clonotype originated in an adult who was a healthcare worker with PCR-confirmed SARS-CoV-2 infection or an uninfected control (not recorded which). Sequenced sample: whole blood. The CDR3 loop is CASSYWRSNIQYF. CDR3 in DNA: TGTGCCAGCAGTTACTGGAGGTCGAACATTCAGTACTTC.